The entry below gives a single T cell receptor (beta chain) sequence along with its context. This sample stems from a study of blood T cell repertoires in COVID-19. The overall study: Samples of COVID-19 (acute and convalescent) were obtained from the United States, Italy and Spain. PBMCs, B-cell-depleted T cells, or T cells provided the cDNA or gDNA that made up the material.

V was clipped by 0 bases and J by 0 bases, with 6 bases between them. This CDR3 has 14 residues. Germline V gene sequence: CDR1 SGHRS, CDR2 YFSETQ. Study processing details: How many nucleated cells were present was estimated from reference gene primer amplification. The data were produced by immunoSEQ multiplex PCR, yet TCRdb's version contains in-frame clones alone and is incomplete. For V, J and clone size, that table is used; D and trimming come from the DNA. The sample consists of approximately 110,000 clones, around 81% of them appearing once. V is TRBV5-1 and J is TRBJ1-1, with D tentatively TRBD1 (6 bases). The TCR comes from a woman in her seventies with acute or convalescent COVID-19. Sequenced sample: peripheral blood. Here the CDR3 reads CASSLDRVNTEAFF. The CDR3 bases are TGCGCCAGCAGCTTGGACAGGGTGAACACTGAAGCTTTCTTT.